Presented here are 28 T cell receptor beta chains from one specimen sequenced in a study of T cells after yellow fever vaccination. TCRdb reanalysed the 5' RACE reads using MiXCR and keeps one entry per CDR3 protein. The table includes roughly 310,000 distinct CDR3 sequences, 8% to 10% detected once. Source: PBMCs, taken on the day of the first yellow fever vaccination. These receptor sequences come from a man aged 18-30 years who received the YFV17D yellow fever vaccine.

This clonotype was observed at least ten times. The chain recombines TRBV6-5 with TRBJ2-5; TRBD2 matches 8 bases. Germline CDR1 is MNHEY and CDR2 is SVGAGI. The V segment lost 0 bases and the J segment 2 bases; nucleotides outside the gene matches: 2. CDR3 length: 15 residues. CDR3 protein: CASSYSTGGQETQYF. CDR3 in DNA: TGTGCCAGCAGTTACTCGACGGGGGGGCAAGAGACCCAGTACTTC.

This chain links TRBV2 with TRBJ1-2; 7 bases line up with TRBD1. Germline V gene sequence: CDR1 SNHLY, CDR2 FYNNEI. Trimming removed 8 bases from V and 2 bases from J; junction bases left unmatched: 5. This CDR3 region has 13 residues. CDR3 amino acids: CASAKGQNYGYTF. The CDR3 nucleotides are TGTGCCAGCGCTAAGGGACAGAACTATGGCTACACCTTC.

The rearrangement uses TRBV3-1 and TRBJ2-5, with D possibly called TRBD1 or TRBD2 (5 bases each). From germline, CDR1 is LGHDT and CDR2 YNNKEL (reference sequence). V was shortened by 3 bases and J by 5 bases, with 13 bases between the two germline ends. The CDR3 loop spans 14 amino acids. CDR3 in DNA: TGTGCCAGCAGCCATGAGGGGCGACGGGAGACCCAGTACTTC. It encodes CASSHEGRRETQYF.

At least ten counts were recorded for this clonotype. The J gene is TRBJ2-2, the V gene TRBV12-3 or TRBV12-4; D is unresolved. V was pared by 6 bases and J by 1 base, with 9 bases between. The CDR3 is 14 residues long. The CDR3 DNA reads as TGTGCCAGCAGACGATTTAGGAACACCGGGGAGCTGTTTTTT. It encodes CASRRFRNTGELFF.

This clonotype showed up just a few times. This CDR3 reads CASRPIMNTEAFF. The CDR3 DNA sequence: TGTGCCAGTCGTCCGATTATGAACACTGAAGCTTTCTTT. This chain uses TRBV25-1 with TRBJ1-1; D remains ambiguous. Trimming took off 9 bases at V and 0 bases at J, with 11 bases between the two ends. Looked up from germline, CDR1 is MGHDK and CDR2 is SYGVNS. The CDR3 is 13 amino acids.

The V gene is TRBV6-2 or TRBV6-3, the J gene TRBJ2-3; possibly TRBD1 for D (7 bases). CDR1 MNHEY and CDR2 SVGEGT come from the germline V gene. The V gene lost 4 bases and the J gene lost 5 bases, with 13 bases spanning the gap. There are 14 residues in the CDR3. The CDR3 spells CASSSRQGGDTQYF. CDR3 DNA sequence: TGTGCCAGCAGTTCCCGACAGGGAGGAGATACGCAGTATTTT.

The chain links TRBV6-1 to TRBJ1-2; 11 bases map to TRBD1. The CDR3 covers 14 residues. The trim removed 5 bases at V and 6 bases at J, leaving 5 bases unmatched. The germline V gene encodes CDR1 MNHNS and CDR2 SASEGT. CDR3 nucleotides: TGTGCCAGCAGTCGGACAGGGGGCGTGAATGGCTACACCTTC. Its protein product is CASSRTGGVNGYTF.

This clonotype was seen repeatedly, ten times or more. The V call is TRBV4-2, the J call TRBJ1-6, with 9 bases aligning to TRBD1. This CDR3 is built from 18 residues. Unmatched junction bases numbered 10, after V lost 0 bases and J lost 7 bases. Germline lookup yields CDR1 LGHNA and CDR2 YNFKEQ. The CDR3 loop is CASSQDAGTGKNNSPLHF. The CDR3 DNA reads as TGTGCCAGCAGCCAAGATGCCGGGACAGGGAAAAACAATTCACCCCTCCACTTT.

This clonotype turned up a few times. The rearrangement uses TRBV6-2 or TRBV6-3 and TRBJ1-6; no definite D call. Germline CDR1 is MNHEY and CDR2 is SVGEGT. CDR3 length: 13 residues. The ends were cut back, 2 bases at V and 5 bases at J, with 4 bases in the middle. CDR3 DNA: TGTGCCAGCAGTTACAGGGATAATTCACCCCTCCACTTT. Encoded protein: CASSYRDNSPLHF.

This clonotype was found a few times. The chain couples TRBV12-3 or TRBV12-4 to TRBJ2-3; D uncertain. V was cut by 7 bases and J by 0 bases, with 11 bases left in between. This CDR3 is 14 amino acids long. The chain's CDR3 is CASNRALSTDTQYF. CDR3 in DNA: TGTGCCAGCAACCGGGCCCTTAGCACAGATACGCAGTATTTT.

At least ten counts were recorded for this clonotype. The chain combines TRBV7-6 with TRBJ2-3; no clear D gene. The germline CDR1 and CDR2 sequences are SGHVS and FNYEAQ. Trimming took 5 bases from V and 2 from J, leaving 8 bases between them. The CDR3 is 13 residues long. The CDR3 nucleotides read TGTGCCAGCAGCCCCAGACTCACAGATACGCAGTATTTT. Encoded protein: CASSPRLTDTQYF.

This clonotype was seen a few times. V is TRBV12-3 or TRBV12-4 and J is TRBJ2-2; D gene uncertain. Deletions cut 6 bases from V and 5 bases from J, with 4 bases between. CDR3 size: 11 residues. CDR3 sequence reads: CASRQTGELFF. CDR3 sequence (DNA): TGTGCCAGCAGGCAGACCGGGGAGCTGTTTTTT.

CDR3 DNA sequence: TGTGCCAGCAGCTATGAAAGTGGGGACACTGAAGCTTTCTTT. Translated: CASSYESGDTEAFF. The J gene is TRBJ1-1, the V gene TRBV7-2; D is unclear. Trimming removed 4 bases from V and 3 bases from J, with 12 bases in between. The germline CDR1 and CDR2 sequences are SGHTA and FQGNSA. The CDR3 spans 14 residues.

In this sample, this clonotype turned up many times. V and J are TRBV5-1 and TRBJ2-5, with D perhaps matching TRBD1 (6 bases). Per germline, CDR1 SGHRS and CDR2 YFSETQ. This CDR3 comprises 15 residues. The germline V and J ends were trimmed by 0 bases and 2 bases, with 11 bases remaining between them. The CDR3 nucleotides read TGCGCCAGCAGCTTGGACAGGGTGGGACAAGAGACCCAGTACTTC. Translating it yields CASSLDRVGQETQYF. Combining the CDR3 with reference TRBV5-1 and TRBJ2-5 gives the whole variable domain KAGVTQTPRYLIKTRGQQVTLSCSPISGHRSVSWYQQTPGQGLQFLFEYFSETQRNKGNFPGRFSGRQFSNSRSEMNVSTLELGDSALYLCASSLDRVGQETQYFGPGTRLLVL.

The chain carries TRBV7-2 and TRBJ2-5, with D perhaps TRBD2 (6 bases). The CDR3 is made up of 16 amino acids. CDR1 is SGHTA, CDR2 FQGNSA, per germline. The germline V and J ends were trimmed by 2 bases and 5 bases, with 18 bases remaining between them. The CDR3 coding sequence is TGTGCCAGCAGCTTACCCACAGCGGGCTCTTTCGAGACCCAGTACTTC. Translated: CASSLPTAGSFETQYF. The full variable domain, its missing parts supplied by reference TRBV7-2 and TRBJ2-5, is GAGVSQSPSNKVTEKGKDVELRCDPISGHTALYWYRQSLGQGLEFLIYFQGNSAPDKSGLPSDRFSAERTGGSVSTLTIQRTQQEDSAVYLCASSLPTAGSFETQYFGPGTRLLVL.

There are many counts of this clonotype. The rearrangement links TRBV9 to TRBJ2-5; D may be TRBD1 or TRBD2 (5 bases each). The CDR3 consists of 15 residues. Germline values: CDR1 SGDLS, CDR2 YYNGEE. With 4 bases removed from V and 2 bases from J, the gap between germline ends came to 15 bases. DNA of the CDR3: TGTGCCAGCAGCAAAAATGTCGAGGGGCAAGAGACCCAGTACTTC. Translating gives CASSKNVEGQETQYF.

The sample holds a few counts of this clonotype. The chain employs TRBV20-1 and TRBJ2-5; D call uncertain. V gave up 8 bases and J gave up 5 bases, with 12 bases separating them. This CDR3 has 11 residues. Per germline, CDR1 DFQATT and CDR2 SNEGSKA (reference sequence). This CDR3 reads CSPARRETQYF. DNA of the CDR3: TGCAGTCCAGCGCGTCGCGAGACCCAGTACTTC.

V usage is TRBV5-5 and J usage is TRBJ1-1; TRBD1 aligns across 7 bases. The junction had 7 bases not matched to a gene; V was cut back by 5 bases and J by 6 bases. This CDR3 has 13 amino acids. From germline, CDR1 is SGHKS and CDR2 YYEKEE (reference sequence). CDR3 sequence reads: CASRPTGRSEAFF. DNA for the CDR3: TGTGCCAGCAGGCCGACAGGGAGGTCTGAAGCTTTCTTT. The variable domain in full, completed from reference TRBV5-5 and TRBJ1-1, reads DAGVTQSPTHLIKTRGQQVTLRCSPISGHKSVSWYQQVLGQGPQFIFQYYEKEERGRGNFPDRFSARQFPNYSSELNVNALLLGDSALYLCASRPTGRSEAFFGQGTRLTVV.

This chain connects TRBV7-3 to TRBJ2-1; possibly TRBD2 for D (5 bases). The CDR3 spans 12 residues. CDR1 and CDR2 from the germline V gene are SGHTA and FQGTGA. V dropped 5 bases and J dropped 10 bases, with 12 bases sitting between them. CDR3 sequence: CASSPSGSEQFF. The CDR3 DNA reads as TGTGCCAGCAGCCCCAGCGGATCGGAGCAGTTCTTC.

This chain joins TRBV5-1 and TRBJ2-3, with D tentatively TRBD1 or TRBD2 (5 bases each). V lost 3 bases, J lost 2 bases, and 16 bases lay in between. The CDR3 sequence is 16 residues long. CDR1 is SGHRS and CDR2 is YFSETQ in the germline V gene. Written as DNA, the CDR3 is TGCGCCAGCAGCTCGCCCTCGGGACGGAACACAGATACGCAGTATTTT. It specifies CASSSPSGRNTDTQYF.

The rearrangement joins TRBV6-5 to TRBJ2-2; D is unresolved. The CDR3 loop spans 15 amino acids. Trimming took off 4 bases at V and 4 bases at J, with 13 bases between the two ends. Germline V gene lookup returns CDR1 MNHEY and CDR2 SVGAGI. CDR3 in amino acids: CASSSSIHLTGELFF. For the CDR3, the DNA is TGTGCCAGCAGTTCCTCTATCCATCTCACCGGGGAGCTGTTTTTT.

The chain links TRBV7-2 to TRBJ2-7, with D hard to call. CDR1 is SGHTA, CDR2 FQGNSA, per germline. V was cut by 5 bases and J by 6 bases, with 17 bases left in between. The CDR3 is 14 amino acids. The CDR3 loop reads CASSLGPTPLEQYF. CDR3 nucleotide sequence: TGTGCCAGCAGCCTCGGACCCACACCCCTCGAGCAGTACTTC.

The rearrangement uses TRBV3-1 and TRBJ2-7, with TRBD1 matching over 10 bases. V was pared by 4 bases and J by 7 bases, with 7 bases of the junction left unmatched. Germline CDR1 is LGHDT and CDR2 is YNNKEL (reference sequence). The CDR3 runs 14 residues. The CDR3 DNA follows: TGTGCCAGCAGCCCCTGGACAGGGGGGGGAGAGCAGTACTTC. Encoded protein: CASSPWTGGGEQYF.

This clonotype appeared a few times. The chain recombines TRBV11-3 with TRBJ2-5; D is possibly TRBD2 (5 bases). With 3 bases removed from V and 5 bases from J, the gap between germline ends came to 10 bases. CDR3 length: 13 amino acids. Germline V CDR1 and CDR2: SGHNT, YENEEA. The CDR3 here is CASSFGVRETQYF. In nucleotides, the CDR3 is TGTGCCAGCAGCTTCGGGGTCCGGGAGACCCAGTACTTC.

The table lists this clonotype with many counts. CDR3 sequence: CASSPGGGSYNEQFF. CDR3 nucleotides: TGTGCCAGCAGCCCAGGAGGGGGGTCCTACAATGAGCAGTTCTTC. This chain uses TRBV7-6 with TRBJ2-1, with D tentatively TRBD1 or TRBD2 (6 bases each). CDR1 and CDR2 (germline): SGHVS, FNYEAQ. The CDR3 loop spans 15 amino acids. Trimming cost V 5 bases and J 1 base, with 12 bases left between them.

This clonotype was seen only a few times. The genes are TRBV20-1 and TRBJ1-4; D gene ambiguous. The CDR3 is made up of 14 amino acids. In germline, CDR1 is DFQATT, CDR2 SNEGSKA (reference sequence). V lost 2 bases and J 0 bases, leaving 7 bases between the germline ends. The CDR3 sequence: CSARFQSTNEKLFF. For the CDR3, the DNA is TGCAGTGCTAGATTCCAGTCAACTAATGAAAAACTGTTTTTT.

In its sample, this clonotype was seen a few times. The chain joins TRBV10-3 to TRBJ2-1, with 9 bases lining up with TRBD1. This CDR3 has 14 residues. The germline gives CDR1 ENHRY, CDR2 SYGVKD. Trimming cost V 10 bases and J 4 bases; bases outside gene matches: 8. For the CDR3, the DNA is TGTGCCAACAGCCGGGACAGGGAATACAATGAGCAGTTCTTC. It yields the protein CANSRDREYNEQFF.

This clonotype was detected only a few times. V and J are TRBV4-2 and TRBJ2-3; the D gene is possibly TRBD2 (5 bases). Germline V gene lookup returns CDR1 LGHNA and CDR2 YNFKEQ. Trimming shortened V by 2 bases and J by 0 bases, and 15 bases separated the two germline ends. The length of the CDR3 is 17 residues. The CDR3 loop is CASSQPSPGESTDTQYF. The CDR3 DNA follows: TGTGCCAGCAGCCAACCCTCCCCCGGGGAAAGCACAGATACGCAGTATTTT.